The T cell receptor (beta chain) described here comes from a study of regulatory T cells in long-lasting Graves disease. Across the whole study: Persistence in Graves' disease denoted antithyroid drug use beyond 5 years alongside positive TSH receptor antibodies. Findings and caveats of the study: Favoring TRBV28, TRBJ1-2 and TRBJ2-5 was a feature seen in persistent disease. Few sampled subjects may have lowered accuracy.

Arm-PCR with iRepertoire HTBI primers amplified the CDR3 regions for these TCR beta libraries. In TCRdb, the multiplex PCR reads were re-called with MiXCR into one record per CDR3 protein. Found here are 500,000 to 700,000 distinct CDR3 sequences, about 30% of them singletons; the top ten hold about two fifths. Stated time point: persistent/refractory GD, antithyroid drugs over 5 years with positive TRAb. Extracted RNA from PBMCs served as the source of the TCR library. The peripheral blood volume drawn was 7 to 10 milliliters, and it was collected into EDTA tubes. In germline, CDR1 is MNHEY, CDR2 SVGEGT. This CDR3 has 15 residues. Trimming cost V 5 bases and J 5 bases; bases outside gene matches: 9. This clonotype was found once. Its specificity is not known.

V gene TRBV6-2 or TRBV6-3 combines with J gene TRBJ2-3, with 8 bases aligning to TRBD1. The sample in question was peripheral blood mononuclear cells (PBMCs), obtained when the disease was refractory, from a patient treated with antithyroid drugs. The TCR comes from a female donor with Graves disease. CDR3 protein: CASSSQGAVGDTQYF. CDR3 nucleotide sequence: TGTGCCAGCAGTAGCCAGGGGGCAGTTGGAGATACGCAGTATTTT.